This TCR beta chain was retrieved from a study of molecular identifiers for immune sequencing clone quantification. Of note for this clonotype: The antigen is not known.

Broader study findings: Naive cells had under 1% of molecules in clones above 20 RNA copies, effectors over 97%.

The CDR3 is 16 amino acids. J lost 5 bases, V lost 4 bases, and 14 bases had no gene match. Germline loops: CDR1 SEHNR, CDR2 FQNEAQ (reference sequence). Bulk TCR library preparation followed previously described methods with listed TCR primers. TCRdb redid the calling of the PCR reads with MiXCR, one entry per CDR3 protein. Among around 470,000 distinct CDR3 sequences listed, about 25% were seen once. The sequenced sample was naive CD8+ T cells from blood, with Jurkat cell RNA spiked in. Specified subset: FACS-sorted CD8+CD4-CCR7+CD45RA+ naive T cells. The receptor's source is a human donor in good health. Some libraries in this study had Jurkat cell RNA spiked in. The J gene is TRBJ2-7, the V gene TRBV7-9; TRBD1 agrees at 7 bases. The CDR3 reads CASSSTGQRGSNEQYF. Here the CDR3 DNA reads TGTGCCAGCAGCTCGACGGGACAGAGAGGATCGAACGAGCAGTACTTC.